The entry below describes one T cell receptor (beta chain). Its antigen is undetermined. Vbeta (60) and Jbeta (13) primers were used in the PCR. This table comes from immunoSEQ multiplex PCR, and its TCRdb copy is limited to in-frame clones, with some not included. The profile shows 210,000 or so clones, 75% to 80% of them singletons. The CDR3 sequence is 14 residues long. Germline V gives CDR1 MGHDK, CDR2 SYGVNS. Trimming removed 1 base from V and 6 bases from J, with 10 bases in between. This entry is derived from a study of cytomegalovirus exposure and HLA in healthy donors. Study observations and caveats: Per a later analysis, HLA-associated TCR beta chains showed more clonal expansion than other, equally common TCR beta chains.

The chain is built from TRBV25-1 and TRBJ2-1, with D possibly TRBD2 on 6 matching bases. This receptor was identified in a man aged 18 to 35 in good health and CMV-seronegative. Material: PBMCs. The CDR3 DNA follows: TGTGCCAGCAGTGAATCTACGACTAGCAATGAGCAGTTCTTC. Its protein is CASSESTTSNEQFF. The whole variable domain, filled in from reference TRBV25-1 and TRBJ2-1, reads EADIYQTPRYLVIGTGKKITLECSQTMGHDKMYWYQQDPGMELHLIHYSYGVNSTEKGDLSSESTVSRIRTEHFPLTLESARPSHTSQYLCASSESTTSNEQFFGPGTRLTVL.